This entry lists 23 T cell receptor beta chains sequenced from one sample in a study of response to subunit inactivated influenza vaccine (dated by TCRdb to 2016 to 2019). Receptors were amplified or captured by RT-PCR. The sequencer was an Illumina HiSeq 2500. Starting from the raw public reads, TCRdb applied fastp trimming at Q25, assembled clones with MiXCR and retained in-frame beta chains. One record per CDR3 amino acid sequence lists the most common genes and DNA. The sample table records 650,000 to 800,000 distinct CDR3 sequences; under 20% of these occur just once. 9.5% to 13% of the sample is held by the ten biggest clonotypes. This material consisted of PBMCs from blood, taken roughly 5 days after vaccination. These receptors were obtained from a man aged 45-65 years who received an inactivated influenza vaccine. Donor details come from another sample of the same person, matched by shared clones.

CDR3 amino acids: CASSLRGTLAYEQYF. The CDR3 region has the DNA TGTGCCAGCAGCTTGAGGGGGACACTGGCATACGAGCAGTACTTC. V is TRBV5-6 and J is TRBJ2-7, with D possibly TRBD1 on 6 matching bases. This CDR3 has 15 amino acids. The germline V gene has CDR1 SGHDT and CDR2 YYEEEE. The ends were cut back, 1 base at V and 4 bases at J, with 15 bases in the middle.

The chain has TRBV5-1 and TRBJ1-1; maybe TRBD1 (5 bases). Germline V lookup: CDR1 SGHRS, CDR2 YFSETQ. Trimming shortened V by 4 bases and J by 4 bases, and 14 bases separated the two germline ends. This CDR3 comprises 14 residues. CDR3 sequence reads: CASSTQGSVTEAFF. CDR3 coding DNA: TGCGCCAGCAGCACCCAGGGATCGGTCACTGAAGCTTTCTTT. The full variable domain, completed using reference TRBV5-1 and TRBJ1-1, is KAGVTQTPRYLIKTRGQQVTLSCSPISGHRSVSWYQQTPGQGLQFLFEYFSETQRNKGNFPGRFSGRQFSNSRSEMNVSTLELGDSALYLCASSTQGSVTEAFFGQGTRLTVV.

The rearrangement links TRBV5-1 to TRBJ2-7; possibly TRBD1 for D (6 bases). Between the trimmed V and J ends, which lost 4 bases and 3 bases, there was a span of 14 bases. The germline CDR1 and CDR2 sequences are SGHRS and YFSETQ. There are 14 residues in the CDR3. The CDR3: CASSPPAGVYEQYF. The DNA of the CDR3 is TGCGCCAGCAGCCCTCCTGCAGGGGTCTACGAGCAGTACTTC. The full variable domain, rest sourced from reference TRBV5-1 and TRBJ2-7, is KAGVTQTPRYLIKTRGQQVTLSCSPISGHRSVSWYQQTPGQGLQFLFEYFSETQRNKGNFPGRFSGRQFSNSRSEMNVSTLELGDSALYLCASSPPAGVYEQYFGPGTRLTVT.

The genes are TRBV20-1 and TRBJ2-7; D gene unclear. Between the trimmed V and J ends, which lost 3 bases and 5 bases, there was a span of 11 bases. The germline V gene encodes CDR1 DFQATT and CDR2 SNEGSKA (reference sequence). The CDR3 contains 12 residues. The CDR3 loop reads CSASLMDHEQYF. The CDR3 DNA sequence: TGCAGTGCTAGTTTGATGGACCACGAGCAGTACTTC.

The chain has TRBV4-3 and TRBJ2-7; D is undetermined. This CDR3 contains 15 residues. Germline loops: CDR1 LGHNA, CDR2 YSLEER. V lost 0 bases to trimming and J lost 3 bases, with 12 bases between them. The CDR3 coding sequence is TGCGCCAGCAGCCAAGATCCAAACTGGAACTACGAGCAGTACTTC. Its translation: CASSQDPNWNYEQYF.

This clonotype was detected only a few times. The V call is TRBV7-6, the J call TRBJ2-7; D is unclear. Trimming stripped 1 base from V and 5 bases from J, with 15 bases between. This CDR3 is built from 15 residues. The V gene's germline CDR1 is SGHVS and CDR2 FNYEAQ. As DNA, the CDR3 is TGTGCCAGCAGCTTAGTCACAGCATCCCAGGACGAGCAGTACTTC. Its translation: CASSLVTASQDEQYF.

This clonotype occurred a few times. The chain employs TRBV10-3 and TRBJ2-7, with D tentatively TRBD2 (6 bases). Germline lookup yields CDR1 ENHRY and CDR2 SYGVKD. The CDR3 has 14 amino acids. The germline V and J ends were trimmed by 6 bases and 5 bases, with 17 bases remaining between them. CDR3 coding DNA: TGTGCCATCAGCTCGGGGCGGAGGGCTGACGAGCAGTACTTC. It specifies CAISSGRRADEQYF.

This clonotype was counted between two and nine times. The V call is TRBV7-2, the J call TRBJ1-2, with D tentatively TRBD1 (6 bases). There are 14 residues in the CDR3. The V end was cut by 5 bases, the J end by 7 bases, with 17 bases between. The germline V gene has CDR1 SGHTA and CDR2 FQGNSA. The CDR3 DNA follows: TGTGCCAGCAGCCGAGGGACATGGGAAAGTGGCTACACCTTC. Its translation is CASSRGTWESGYTF.

The chain employs TRBV5-4 and TRBJ2-1, with 10 bases fitting TRBD2. CDR3 size: 19 residues. CDR1 is SGHNT, CDR2 YYREEE, per germline (reference sequence). The V gene end was trimmed by 0 bases and the J gene end by 9 bases; junction bases not matched to a gene: 18. The CDR3 reads CASSLALRLGLAGAGEQFF. The CDR3 nucleotides are TGTGCCAGCAGCTTGGCTCTTAGATTGGGGCTAGCGGGAGCCGGTGAGCAGTTCTTC.

The chain combines TRBV7-2 with TRBJ2-3; maybe TRBD1 (6 bases). The CDR3 is 15 amino acids. V gave up 5 bases and J gave up 2 bases, with 14 bases separating them. CDR1 and CDR2 from the germline V gene are SGHTA and FQGNSA. The CDR3 DNA reads TGTGCCAGCAGCGCAGGGGTTCAAAACACAGATACGCAGTATTTT. Its translation: CASSAGVQNTDTQYF.

This clonotype has just a few counts. V is TRBV15 and J is TRBJ2-2; no reliable D call. This CDR3 is 11 amino acids long. V was trimmed by 6 bases and J by 8 bases, leaving 7 bases between them. Germline V CDR1 and CDR2: LNHNV, YYDKDF (reference sequence). CDR3 loop: CATSILGELFF. The CDR3, as DNA: TGTGCCACCAGTATTTTGGGGGAGCTGTTTTTT.

This clonotype was observed a handful of times. The rearrangement uses TRBV5-1 and TRBJ2-3; TRBD2 might be the D (5 bases). This CDR3 contains 14 residues. V lost 1 base and J 4 bases, leaving 10 bases between the germline ends. From germline, CDR1 is SGHRS and CDR2 YFSETQ. The CDR3 DNA reads as TGCGCCAGCAGCTTGACTAGTTACTCAGATACGCAGTATTTT. This encodes CASSLTSYSDTQYF.

This clonotype was detected only a few times. The chain joins TRBV7-2 to TRBJ2-3; weak D call: TRBD2 (5 bases). CDR1 SGHTA and CDR2 FQGNSA come from the germline V gene. The V and J ends lost 3 bases and 2 bases respectively, with 12 bases between them. This CDR3 spans 15 amino acids. CDR3 sequence (DNA): TGTGCCAGCAGCTTGTCGGGGATCCCCACAGATACGCAGTATTTT. Amino acid sequence: CASSLSGIPTDTQYF.

This chain connects TRBV20-1 to TRBJ2-7; tentatively, D is TRBD2 (6 bases). This CDR3 contains 13 residues. The germline V gene encodes CDR1 DFQATT and CDR2 SNEGSKA (reference sequence). V lost 6 bases and J 6 bases, leaving 18 bases between the germline ends. The CDR3 loop reads CSARLVSGVEQYF. DNA of the CDR3: TGCAGTGCGCGACTAGTGAGTGGTGTCGAGCAGTACTTC.

In this sample, this clonotype turned up a few times. The chain employs TRBV9 and TRBJ2-2; tentatively, D is TRBD1 (6 bases). The length of the CDR3 is 16 residues. The germline V gene encodes CDR1 SGDLS and CDR2 YYNGEE. V was cut by 0 bases and J by 1 base, with 10 bases left in between. CDR3 protein: CASSVGGPLNTGELFF. The CDR3, as DNA: TGTGCCAGCAGCGTAGGGGGGCCCCTGAACACCGGGGAGCTGTTTTTT.

The chain has TRBV20-1 and TRBJ2-1; TRBD2 matches at 8 bases. V gave up 4 bases and J gave up 5 bases; unmatched junction bases: 10. CDR3 length: 15 amino acids. CDR1 and CDR2 (germline): DFQATT, SNEGSKA (reference sequence). The CDR3 loop is CSAIISGSMDNEQFF. The CDR3 DNA follows: TGCAGTGCTATAATAAGCGGGAGTATGGACAATGAGCAGTTCTTC.

The chain joins TRBV6-1 to TRBJ2-7, with D unclear. Trimming removed 3 bases at V and 1 base at J, with 7 bases between. Germline V CDR1 and CDR2: MNHNS, SASEGT. CDR3 length: 13 amino acids. In DNA, the CDR3 is TGTGCCAGCAGTGAGAACCTTTCCTACGAGCAGTACTTC. This gives the protein CASSENLSYEQYF.

In its sample, this clonotype was seen many times. The chain is built from TRBV29-1 and TRBJ2-1; 7 bases map to TRBD1. Germline V gene data show CDR1 as SQVTM and CDR2 as ANQGSEA. The CDR3 has 14 residues. Unmatched junction bases numbered 6, after V lost 7 bases and J lost 0 bases. The CDR3 DNA reads TGCAGCGGCCAAAGGACAGGCTCCTACAATGAGCAGTTCTTC. As protein: CSGQRTGSYNEQFF.

Only a few counts were recorded for this clonotype. The chain joins TRBV9 to TRBJ2-1, with 11 bases lining up with TRBD2. This CDR3 has 14 residues. V lost 4 bases and J lost 7; bases outside the gene matches: 4. Germline lookup yields CDR1 SGDLS and CDR2 YYNGEE. The CDR3 loop is CASSTTSGMNEQFF. CDR3 DNA sequence: TGTGCCAGCAGCACGACTAGCGGGATGAATGAGCAGTTCTTC.

The chain joins TRBV7-2 to TRBJ2-5; tentatively, D is TRBD1 or TRBD2 (6 bases each). CDR3 size: 15 residues. CDR1 and CDR2 from the germline V gene are SGHTA and FQGNSA. V was cut by 5 bases and J by 4 bases, with 17 bases left in between. The CDR3 reads CASSPDRWGVETQYF. The CDR3 DNA reads TGTGCCAGCAGCCCCGACAGGTGGGGGGTAGAGACCCAGTACTTC.

The J gene is TRBJ2-2, the V gene TRBV4-1, with 7 bases matching TRBD1. Germline V gene lookup returns CDR1 MGHRA and CDR2 YSYEKL. The CDR3 extends over 15 amino acids. V lost 2 bases and J lost 3; bases outside the gene matches: 3. The CDR3 DNA reads as TGCGCCAGCAGCCAACGGACAGGTTACACCGGGGAGCTGTTTTTT. Encoded protein: CASSQRTGYTGELFF.

The CDR3 protein is CASAQGLGSYEQYF. In DNA form, the CDR3 reads TGCGCCAGCGCCCAGGGTCTGGGCTCCTACGAGCAGTACTTC. The chain uses TRBV5-1 and TRBJ2-7, with TRBD1 as a possible D gene (5 bases). The length of the CDR3 is 14 residues. V lost 7 bases and J 0 bases, leaving 14 bases between the germline ends. The germline V gene encodes CDR1 SGHRS and CDR2 YFSETQ.

The rearrangement joins TRBV3-1 to TRBJ2-1, with 8 nucleotides matching TRBD1. V lost 0 bases, J lost 3 bases, and 7 bases stayed unmatched. The length of the CDR3 is 17 residues. Germline assignment: CDR1 LGHDT and CDR2 YNNKEL (reference sequence). In DNA, the CDR3 is TGTGCCAGCAGCCAAGACCGACGGGACAGGAGCTACAATGAGCAGTTCTTC. Amino acids: CASSQDRRDRSYNEQFF.